The source of this T cell receptor beta chain is a study of cytomegalovirus exposure and HLA in healthy donors. Whole-study context: Within an early data release were about 85 million unique TCRs drawn from HLA-typed donors. General study points: In a later analysis, compared with equally common non-associated chains, HLA-associated beta chains were more expanded.

The CDR3 loop spans 15 amino acids. In germline, CDR1 is MNHEY, CDR2 SVGAGI. Deletions cut 8 bases from V and 4 bases from J, with 18 bases between. For this clone: Its antigen is as yet unknown.

Participants comprised healthy donors of bone marrow. Primers included in the PCR were 60 Vbeta and 13 Jbeta primers. Profiled with immunoSEQ multiplex PCR; TCRdb holds only in-frame clones, not every one. This table has more than 85,000 clones, approximately 86% appearing once. The chain uses TRBV6-5 and TRBJ1-3; D is possibly TRBD1 (5 bases). This clonotype originated in a man between 18 and 35 years old in good health and CMV-seronegative. Sequencing was performed on PBMCs. CDR3 region: CASAGTGHVGNTIYF. The DNA for the CDR3 is TGTGCCAGCGCCGGCACAGGCCACGTGGGAAACACCATATATTTT.